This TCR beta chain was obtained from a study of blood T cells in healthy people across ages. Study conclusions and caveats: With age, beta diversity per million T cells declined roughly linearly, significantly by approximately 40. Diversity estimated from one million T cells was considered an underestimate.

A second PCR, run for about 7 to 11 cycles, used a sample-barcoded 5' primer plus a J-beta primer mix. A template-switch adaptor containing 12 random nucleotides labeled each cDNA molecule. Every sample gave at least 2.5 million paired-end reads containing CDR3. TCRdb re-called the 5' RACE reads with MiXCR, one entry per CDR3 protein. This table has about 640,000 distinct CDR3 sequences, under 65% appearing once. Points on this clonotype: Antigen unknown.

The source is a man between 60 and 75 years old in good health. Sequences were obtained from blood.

The CDR3 region has the DNA TGTGCCAGCAGCCCCCGACTGCTTAACTATGGCTACACCTTC. This encodes CASSPRLLNYGYTF. The V and J genes are TRBV11-2 and TRBJ1-2; D is unclear. Between the trimmed V and J ends, which lost 5 bases and 1 base, there was a span of 11 bases. Looked up from germline, CDR1 is SGHAT and CDR2 is FQNNGV. The CDR3 covers 14 residues.